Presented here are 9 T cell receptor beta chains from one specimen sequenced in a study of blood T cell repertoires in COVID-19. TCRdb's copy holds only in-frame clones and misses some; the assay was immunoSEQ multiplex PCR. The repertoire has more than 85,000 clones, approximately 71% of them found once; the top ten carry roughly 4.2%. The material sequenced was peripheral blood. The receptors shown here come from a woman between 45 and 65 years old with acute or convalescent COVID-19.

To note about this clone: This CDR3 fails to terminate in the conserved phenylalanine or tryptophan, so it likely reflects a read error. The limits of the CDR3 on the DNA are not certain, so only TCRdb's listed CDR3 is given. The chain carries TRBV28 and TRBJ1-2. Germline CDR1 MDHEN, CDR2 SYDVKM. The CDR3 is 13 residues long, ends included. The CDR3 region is CASSLEVGGEPLV.

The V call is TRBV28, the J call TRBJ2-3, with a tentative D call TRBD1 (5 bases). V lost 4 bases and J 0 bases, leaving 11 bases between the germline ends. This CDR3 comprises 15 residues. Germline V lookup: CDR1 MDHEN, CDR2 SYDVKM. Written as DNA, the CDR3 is TGTGCCAGCAGTTCTGACCCAGGGAGCACAGATACGCAGTATTTT. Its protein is CASSSDPGSTDTQYF.

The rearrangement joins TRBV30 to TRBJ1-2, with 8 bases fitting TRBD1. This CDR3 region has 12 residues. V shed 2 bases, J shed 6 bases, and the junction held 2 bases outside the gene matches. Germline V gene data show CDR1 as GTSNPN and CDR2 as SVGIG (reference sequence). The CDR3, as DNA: TGTGCCTGGAGTTCAGGGGGCCATGGCTACACCTTC. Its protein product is CAWSSGGHGYTF. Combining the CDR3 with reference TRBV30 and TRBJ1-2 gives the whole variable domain SQTIHQWPATLVQPVGSPLSLECTVEGTSNPNLYWYRQAAGRGLQLLFYSVGIGQISSEVPQNLSASRPQDRQFILSSKKLLLSDSGFYLCAWSSGGHGYTFGSGTRLTVV.

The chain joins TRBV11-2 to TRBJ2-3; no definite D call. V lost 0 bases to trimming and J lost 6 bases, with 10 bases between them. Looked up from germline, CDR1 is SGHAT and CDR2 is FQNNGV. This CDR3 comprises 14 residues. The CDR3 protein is CASSLDLPPDTQYF. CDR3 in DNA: TGTGCCAGCAGCTTAGACCTACCGCCCGATACGCAGTATTTT.

The CDR3 DNA reads as TGTGCCAGCAGTGGTCGAAGATTTGGGGGCGAGAACTATGGCTACACCTTC. Protein sequence: CASSGRRFGGENYGYTF. V is TRBV6-1 and J is TRBJ1-2, with D perhaps TRBD1 (6 bases). This CDR3 is 17 amino acids long. Trimming cost V 4 bases and J 2 bases, with 20 bases left between them. The germline V gene has CDR1 MNHNS and CDR2 SASEGT.

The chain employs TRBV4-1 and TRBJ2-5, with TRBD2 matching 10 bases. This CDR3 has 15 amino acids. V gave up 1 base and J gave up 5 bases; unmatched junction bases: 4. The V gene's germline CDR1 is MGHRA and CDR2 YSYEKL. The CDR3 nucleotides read TGCGCCAGCAGCCAAGTAGCGGGGGGCGAGGAGACCCAGTACTTC. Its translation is CASSQVAGGEETQYF.

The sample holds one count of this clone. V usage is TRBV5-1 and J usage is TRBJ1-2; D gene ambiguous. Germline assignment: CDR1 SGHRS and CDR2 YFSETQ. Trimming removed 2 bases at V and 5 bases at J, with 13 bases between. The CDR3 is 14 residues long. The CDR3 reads CASSFAGMEYGYTF. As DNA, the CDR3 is TGCGCCAGCAGCTTTGCCGGGATGGAGTATGGCTACACCTTC.

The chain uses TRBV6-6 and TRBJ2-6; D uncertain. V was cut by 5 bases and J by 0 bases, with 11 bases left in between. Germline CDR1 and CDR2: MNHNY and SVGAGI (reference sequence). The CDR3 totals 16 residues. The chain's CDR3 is CASSQSTSSGANVLTF. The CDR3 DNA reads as TGTGCCAGCAGTCAATCCACGAGCTCTGGGGCCAACGTCCTGACTTTC.

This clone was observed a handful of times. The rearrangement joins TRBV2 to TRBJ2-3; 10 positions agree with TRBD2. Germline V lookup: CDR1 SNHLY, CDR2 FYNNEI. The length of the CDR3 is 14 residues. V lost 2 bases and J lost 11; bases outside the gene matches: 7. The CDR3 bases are TGTGCCAGCAGTGAACGAAGCGGGGGGGCCCTGCAGTATTTT. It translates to CASSERSGGALQYF.